This entry features one T cell receptor beta chain sequence. Its antigen is not identified. Via CD45RO/CCR7/CD25/CD127/CD95/CD27, cells of the CD4+ naive, central memory, regulatory and stem cell-like memory subsets were sorted. In all sorted populations, purity surpassed 95%. The sample originates from a study of beta chain features in type 1 diabetes. This CDR3 region has 15 residues. J was trimmed by 6 bases and V by 4 bases; bases with no gene match: 5. The germline CDR1 and CDR2 sequences are SGHDT and YYEEEE. Points from the study as a whole: Diminished insertions and augmented deletions at VDJ junctions characterized type 1 diabetes patients. Researchers caution that PCR might favor shorter templates, equally among patients and controls.

Investigators reverse transcribed all isolated RNA, so they sequenced expressed TCRB transcripts. The table came from immunoSEQ multiplex PCR; TCRdb's copy has only in-frame clones and leaves some out. The data hold around 330,000 clones, with approximately 10% observed a single time. Material for sequencing was naive CD4+ T cells from blood. This chain joins TRBV5-6 and TRBJ2-3, with 13 nucleotides matching TRBD2. The sequence was collected from a woman aged 25 to 39 in good health. CDR3 sequence: CASSQGLAGADTQYF. CDR3 nucleotides: TGTGCCAGCAGCCAAGGACTAGCGGGAGCCGATACGCAGTATTTT.